This entry features one T cell receptor (beta chain) sequence. The target of this receptor is not known. The sample holds no much larger clone one base away, and base qualities are not on file. Using the deep immunoSEQ assay, multiplex PCR amplified TCR CDR3 regions from genomic DNA. Genomic DNA extracted from each cell subset was distributed evenly over all wells of several immunoSEQ 96-well plates, and each plate served as one replicate. For unsorted PBMC, each replicate PCR was loaded with approximately 0.3 ug genomic DNA, equivalent to roughly 33,000 T cell genomes. Genomic DNA from unsorted PBMC was sequenced over ten immunoSEQ deep assay plates. Purified libraries were measured with a Qubit 3.0 fluorometer, size-checked on a Bioanalyzer 2100, and measured again with the KAPA Library Quantification kit. Every immunoSEQ 96-well plate was sequenced on a dedicated single-read 150-cycle Illumina NextSeq 550 flow cell. In the authors' own workflow: The immunoSEQ output contained only junctional sequences without quality scores, so filtering could not match that applied to full-length reads. Sequences were annotated with PyIR, a Python wrapper for IgBLAST v1.9, using IMGT germline references to assign V/J genes and CDR3. Any read was removed if the V/J assignment was weak (E-value above 1e-6), the CDR3 was missing, or the read contained stop codons, out-of-frame junctions, or ambiguous translated residues. V3J clonotypes were defined by identical inferred V gene, J gene, and CDR3 amino acid sequence. To compute the percentage overlap between repertoires, the number of shared unique clonotypes was divided by the size of the smaller repertoire. Richness of each repertoire was evaluated using RTK rarefaction, the Chao1 estimator, and Recon v2.1 estimates of unobserved clonotypes. This is the immuneACCESS table as TCRdb keeps it, with only in-frame sequences that have V and J called. A part of the clones is gone; compared with another copy, unresolved V genes explain less than half, and the rest is unexplained. That table furnishes V, J and clone size, whereas the DNA furnished D and trimming. Recorded for this sample are roughly 500,000 clones; 70% to 80% of them occurred a single time. Over 10% of the sample lies in the top ten.

The donors were healthy, HIV-negative adults who had no recently reported acute infections or vaccinations. Every donor was a Caucasian adult residing in Nashville, Tennessee, USA. For unsorted samples, about 90 million PBMCs were counted, and genomic DNA was extracted using the QIAamp DNA Blood Mini kit. After blood collection by leukapheresis, PBMCs were isolated using Ficoll-Histopaque density gradient centrifugation and then cryopreserved in the vapor phase of liquid nitrogen. The source of the sample is a study of shared clonotypes between healthy human individuals (dated by TCRdb to 2020 to 2021). About the study as a whole: The cohort included three men and a couple of women between 18 and 49 years of age. To estimate repertoire size and how much clonotype sharing occurs between individuals, the study deeply sequenced the blood TCR repertoires of 5 or 6 healthy adults. Different laboratories and diverse techniques were used to prepare libraries and sequence TCR repertoires, to increase sequencing depth and limit assay-specific biases. Per donor, leukapheresis produced somewhere between about 0.94 and 10 billion PBMCs. The investigation overall reported the following: Sampling was restricted to blood, and TCR repertoires in tissues likely differ from the TCR repertoires found in blood. Because the study included a small number of donors, the genetic and exposure-history diversity represented was limited. Pairwise subsampling indicated that sequencing depth was expected to affect the degree of clonotype sharing among donors.

The germline V gene yields SGHNT for CDR1 and YENEEA for CDR2. V is trimmed back by 6 bases and J by 1 base, and the junction contains 3 bases that no gene match accounts for. From the cysteine up to the phenylalanine, the CDR3 has a length of 15 residues. Only the CDR3 portion is preserved as DNA: 45 bases, with reading frame beginning at the first base. The rearrangement joined TRBV11-3 to TRBJ2-2, and 9 junctional nucleotides match TRBD1. Sequencing was performed on PBMCs. The TCR comes from a woman aged 40 to 55 in good health. Some clones in this sample may be carry-over from other donors' samples. CDR3 protein: CASRGDRENTGELFF. Here is the DNA: TGTGCCAGCAGAGGGGACAGGGAGAACACCGGGGAGCTGTTTTTT.